Below are 9 T cell receptor beta chains sequenced from a single sample in a study of T cell changes during pregnancy in multiple sclerosis. Generated by immunoSEQ multiplex PCR, the TCRdb table keeps only in-frame clones and is missing some. Here the sample spans about 36,000 clones, more than 70% being singletons. Sequences were derived from CD4+ T cells from peripheral blood mononuclear cells, sampled in the first trimester of pregnancy. These receptor sequences come from a female donor with multiple sclerosis, enrolled in a pregnancy study.

This chain uses TRBV19 with TRBJ2-1; the match to TRBD1 covers 7 bases. There are 15 residues in the CDR3. Germline assignment: CDR1 LNHDA and CDR2 SQIVND (reference sequence). Trimming took 8 bases from V and 6 from J; bases not matched to a gene: 13. CDR3 amino acids: CASGRGQETSNEQFF. In DNA form, the CDR3 reads TGTGCCAGTGGAAGAGGACAGGAAACATCCAATGAGCAGTTCTTC.

This clone showed up just once. The chain is built from TRBV2 and TRBJ1-1; possible D gene TRBD1, 6 bases. This CDR3 has 14 amino acids. Germline V CDR1 and CDR2: SNHLY, FYNNEI. V lost 7 bases and J lost 4, with 16 bases in between. For the CDR3, the DNA is TGTGCCAGCACTTTCGGCAGGGGCTCCACTGAAGCTTTCTTT. Protein: CASTFGRGSTEAFF.

The chain couples TRBV7-3 to TRBJ1-1; tentative D call: TRBD1 (6 bases). CDR3 size: 15 residues. Trimming took 5 bases from V and 1 from J, leaving 14 bases between them. The germline V gene has CDR1 SGHTA and CDR2 FQGTGA. CDR3 DNA sequence: TGTGCCAGCAGCACAGGGCCGGCAAAGAACACTGAAGCTTTCTTT. Protein product: CASSTGPAKNTEAFF.

This clone has more than one count but fewer than ten. The chain uses TRBV30 and TRBJ1-1, with unresolved D. V was pared by 2 bases and J by 5 bases, with 6 bases between. This CDR3 is 11 amino acids long. The V gene's germline CDR1 is GTSNPN and CDR2 SVGIG (reference sequence). The CDR3 region is CAWSSRTEAFF. CDR3 coding DNA: TGTGCCTGGAGTTCCCGGACTGAAGCTTTCTTT.

The chain uses TRBV28 and TRBJ2-3; 8 positions agree with TRBD1. CDR3 length: 16 residues. With 3 bases clipped from V and 5 bases from J, the junction kept 10 bases outside the gene matches. The germline CDR1 and CDR2 sequences are MDHEN and SYDVKM. CDR3 amino acids: CASSFGGRGQGDTQYF. The CDR3 DNA is TGTGCCAGCAGTTTTGGCGGCAGGGGGCAGGGAGATACGCAGTATTTT.

The V gene is TRBV30, the J gene TRBJ1-1; no firm D call. This CDR3 has 12 residues. Germline V lookup: CDR1 GTSNPN, CDR2 SVGIG (reference sequence). V was trimmed by 3 bases and J by 6 bases, leaving 11 bases between them. The CDR3 DNA follows: TGTGCCTGGAGCCGGTCCGCCTCTGAAGCTTTCTTT. Its protein is CAWSRSASEAFF.

V gene TRBV4-1 combines with J gene TRBJ2-2; 9 nucleotides match TRBD1. The CDR3 consists of 17 residues. Germline loops: CDR1 MGHRA, CDR2 YSYEKL. The ends lost 4 bases at V and 1 base at J; junction bases unmatched: 7. The CDR3 DNA reads as TGCGCCAGCAGCCCTGCGCCGGGACAGGGGAACACCGGGGAGCTGTTTTTT. Translation gives CASSPAPGQGNTGELFF.

The chain uses TRBV28 and TRBJ1-5, with 9 bases that match TRBD1. After removal of 6 bases from V and 3 bases from J, the junction contained 12 bases not matched to a gene. Germline values: CDR1 MDHEN, CDR2 SYDVKM. CDR3 size: 17 residues. The CDR3 nucleotides are TGTGCCAGCAGCCCCCAAACAGGGGGCGCGTCCAATCAGCCCCAGCATTTT. Protein product: CASSPQTGGASNQPQHF.

This clone was detected a few times. This sequence joins TRBV7-3 and TRBJ2-3, with 11 nucleotides matching TRBD2. V shed 5 bases, J shed 6 bases, and the junction held 19 bases outside the gene matches. The CDR3 consists of 19 residues. Per the germline V gene, CDR1 is SGHTA and CDR2 is FQGTGA. This CDR3 is CASSLKGLAGGIEADTQYF. The CDR3 nucleotides read TGTGCCAGCAGCCTAAAGGGGCTAGCGGGGGGAATTGAGGCGGATACGCAGTATTTT.